These 18 T cell receptor beta chains originate from one sample sequenced in a study of blood T cell repertoires in COVID-19. The repertoire was sequenced with immunoSEQ multiplex PCR; TCRdb's copy has only in-frame clones and lacks some. Altogether approximately 74,000 clones are present, 88% being singletons, with the ten largest covering around 6.6%. The sequencing input was peripheral blood. Source of these receptors: a man between 65 and 85 years old with acute or convalescent COVID-19.

The rearrangement uses TRBV5-1 and TRBJ1-5; no clear D. The V gene's germline CDR1 is SGHRS and CDR2 YFSETQ. V gave up 7 bases and J gave up 7 bases, with 18 bases separating them. The CDR3 runs 14 residues. CDR3 residues: CASAPGSPGQPQHF. The CDR3 DNA reads TGCGCCAGCGCCCCCGGGAGCCCGGGGCAGCCCCAGCATTTT.

The rearrangement links TRBV27 to TRBJ1-2; TRBD1 matches at 9 bases. V was pared by 5 bases and J by 4 bases, with 2 bases of the junction left unmatched. Germline V CDR1 and CDR2: MNHEY, SMNVEV (reference sequence). The CDR3 contains 13 residues. The CDR3: CASSRGQGYGYTF. The CDR3 nucleotides are TGTGCCAGCAGTAGGGGACAGGGCTATGGCTACACCTTC.

This clone was observed a handful of times. The chain is built from TRBV5-8 and TRBJ1-3; no clear D. CDR3 length: 16 amino acids. V shed 1 base and J shed 4 bases, with 15 bases lying between them. The germline V gene encodes CDR1 SGHTS and CDR2 YDEGEE. CDR3 DNA sequence: TGTGCCAGCAGCTTGTCGGTGGTGAGCCACGGAAACACCATATATTTT. It is translated as CASSLSVVSHGNTIYF.

V and J are TRBV3-1 (or the pseudogene TRBV3-2) and TRBJ2-4, with D perhaps TRBD1 (6 bases). This CDR3 contains 15 residues. Germline V CDR1 and CDR2: LGHDT, YNNKEL (reference sequence). V lost 6 bases, J lost 9 bases, and 21 bases lay in between. CDR3 sequence: CASSYLGTGLGIQYF. The DNA for the CDR3 is TGTGCCAGCAGTTACCTCGGAACAGGGTTGGGCATTCAGTACTTC.

The chain couples TRBV18 to TRBJ2-5; 11 positions match TRBD2. Germline V gene data show CDR1 as KGHSH and CDR2 as LQKENI. The ends lost 5 bases at V and 1 base at J; junction bases unmatched: 3. CDR3 size: 15 residues. Here the CDR3 reads CASSSLAGVQETQYF. CDR3 bases: TGTGCCAGCTCATCACTAGCGGGGGTCCAAGAGACCCAGTACTTC.

V usage is TRBV27 and J usage is TRBJ1-1; D is undetermined. With 5 bases removed from V and 0 bases from J, the gap between germline ends came to 13 bases. CDR3 length: 15 residues. Germline V CDR1 and CDR2: MNHEY, SMNVEV (reference sequence). In DNA form, the CDR3 reads TGTGCCAGCAGTCCTGAAGGACTTATGAACACTGAAGCTTTCTTT. It translates to CASSPEGLMNTEAFF.

The J gene is TRBJ2-2, the V gene TRBV10-3; tentatively, D is TRBD2 (6 bases). Trimming took off 6 bases at V and 1 base at J, with 12 bases between the two ends. Germline V CDR1 and CDR2: ENHRY, SYGVKD. There are 15 residues in the CDR3. CDR3 sequence reads: CAISFSSVNTGELFF. For the CDR3, the DNA is TGTGCCATCAGCTTTTCTAGCGTGAACACCGGGGAGCTGTTTTTT.

This clone was picked up a small number of times. This sample includes further DNA sequences coding for the same CDR3. J is TRBJ2-7 and V is TRBV6-5; 11 bases line up with TRBD1. The CDR3 is 15 amino acids. V trimming: 6 bases; J trimming: 0 bases; junction bases outside the gene matches: 4. The germline V gene encodes CDR1 MNHEY and CDR2 SVGAGI. CDR3 sequence (DNA): TGTGCCAGCAGATACGGGACAGGGGGCTCCTACGAGCAGTACTTC. Its protein is CASRYGTGGSYEQYF.

V is TRBV5-5 and J is TRBJ2-1, with TRBD2 as a possible D gene (5 bases). This CDR3 contains 15 residues. The V end was cut by 0 bases, the J end by 4 bases, with 11 bases between. Germline V lookup: CDR1 SGHKS, CDR2 YYEKEE (reference sequence). CDR3 coding DNA: TGTGCCAGCAGCTTGGCCGCGGGCAGGTACAATGAGCAGTTCTTC. It translates to CASSLAAGRYNEQFF.

The chain has TRBV3-1 (or the pseudogene TRBV3-2) and TRBJ2-1, with 13 bases that match TRBD2. CDR1 is LGHDT, CDR2 YNNKEL, per germline (reference sequence). V lost 1 base, J lost 7 bases, and 7 bases stayed unmatched. This CDR3 is built from 17 residues. The CDR3 coding sequence is TGTGCCAGCAGCCAAGCACTAGCGGGGGGGCCGGATAATGAGCAGTTCTTC. It codes for CASSQALAGGPDNEQFF.

This rearrangement joins TRBV5-1 to TRBJ2-2, with TRBD1 as a possible D gene (5 bases). Germline CDR1 and CDR2: SGHRS and YFSETQ. Deletions cut 2 bases from V and 3 bases from J, with 8 bases between. The CDR3 has 14 amino acids. CDR3 sequence: CASSLGADTGELFF. CDR3 DNA: TGCGCCAGCAGCTTAGGGGCCGACACCGGGGAGCTGTTTTTT.

The J gene is TRBJ1-2, the V gene TRBV5-1, with 10 bases matching TRBD1. The CDR3 has 16 amino acids. Germline lookup yields CDR1 SGHRS and CDR2 YFSETQ. J lost 2 bases, V lost 4 bases, and 8 bases had no gene match. This chain's CDR3 is CASSLNPGQGNYGYTF. The CDR3 DNA reads TGCGCCAGCAGCCTTAACCCGGGACAGGGGAACTATGGCTACACCTTC. The full variable domain, in which reference TRBV5-1 and TRBJ1-2 provide the parts outside the CDR3, is KAGVTQTPRYLIKTRGQQVTLSCSPISGHRSVSWYQQTPGQGLQFLFEYFSETQRNKGNFPGRFSGRQFSNSRSEMNVSTLELGDSALYLCASSLNPGQGNYGYTFGSGTRLTVV.

The chain combines TRBV28 with TRBJ2-7; 9 bases agree with TRBD1. Trimming cost V 6 bases and J 0 bases; bases outside gene matches: 12. The CDR3 consists of 17 residues. Per germline, CDR1 MDHEN and CDR2 SYDVKM. CDR3 residues: CASRKPGQGITSYEQYF. CDR3 nucleotide sequence: TGTGCCAGCAGGAAGCCGGGACAGGGAATAACCTCCTACGAGCAGTACTTC.

This chain links TRBV18 with TRBJ1-2; possible D gene TRBD1, 6 bases. CDR3 length equals 15 residues. Germline V lookup: CDR1 KGHSH, CDR2 LQKENI. Trimming pared 4 bases from V and 2 bases from J, leaving 14 bases between. The CDR3 DNA reads as TGTGCCAGCTCACTTTCCGGGGGGCGGAACTATGGCTACACCTTC. This gives the protein CASSLSGGRNYGYTF.

This sequence joins TRBV6-6 and TRBJ2-1; 7 positions match TRBD1. In germline, CDR1 is MNHNY, CDR2 SVGAGI (reference sequence). Germline trimming cut 5 bases from V and 3 bases from J; bases unmatched to any gene: 7. This CDR3 has 15 residues. The CDR3 sequence: CASSKTTGFYNEQFF. The CDR3 DNA is TGTGCCAGCAGTAAGACGACAGGGTTCTACAATGAGCAGTTCTTC.

The gene calls are TRBV4-1 and TRBJ1-2; the D is unclear. The CDR3 has 14 amino acids. V lost 0 bases to trimming and J lost 6 bases, with 11 bases between them. Germline CDR1 reads MGHRA; CDR2 reads YSYEKL. The CDR3 sequence is CASSQDGTGNGYTF. For the CDR3, the DNA is TGCGCCAGCAGCCAAGATGGAACCGGGAATGGCTACACCTTC.

V and J are TRBV5-1 and TRBJ2-1; 11 bases are a match to TRBD1. With V trimmed by 4 bases and J by 4 bases, 13 bases remained unmatched. CDR1 and CDR2 from the germline V gene are SGHRS and YFSETQ. There are 18 residues in the CDR3. The CDR3 nucleotides are TGCGCCAGCAGCCCCCGGGACAGGGGGAGAAATGGGTACAATGAGCAGTTCTTC. It codes for CASSPRDRGRNGYNEQFF.

The rearrangement uses TRBV18 and TRBJ2-6, with D unclear. The germline V gene has CDR1 KGHSH and CDR2 LQKENI. The V and J ends lost 0 bases and 0 bases respectively, with 9 bases between them. The CDR3 spans 17 residues. The CDR3 nucleotides read TGTGCCAGCTCACCACCGCTTCTCAGCTCTGGGGCCAACGTCCTGACTTTC. It specifies CASSPPLLSSGANVLTF.